This T cell receptor beta chain was identified in a study of graft-versus-host responses after intestinal transplantation listed by TCRdb under 2021. Broadly, across the study: The transplants that recipients got were multivisceral, liver-intestinal, or isolated intestinal. All recipients received anti-thymocyte globulin induction followed by maintenance tacrolimus and steroids for approximately 3 years. Graft-versus-host and host-versus-graft alloreactive T cell clones were tracked in the graft, circulation and bone marrow after intestinal transplantation using bulk TCR-beta CDR3 sequencing. To identify alloreactive clones, pre-transplant mixed lymphocyte reaction products were sequenced and compared with unstimulated pre-transplant donor and recipient T cells. The cohort enrolled about two dozen intestinal transplant recipients, one of whom was a retransplant, and a few patients without pretransplant specimens were excluded. Donor T cell macrochimerism was defined as a peak of at least 4% donor T cells among recipient peripheral blood mononuclear cells. Rather than being sequenced by the commercial service, samples from a few later patients were sequenced in-house on an Illumina MiSeq and processed with MiXCR. Study-level results and caveats: Conclusions were limited by the relatively low number and heterogeneity of intestinal transplant patients. Patients with donor T cell macrochimerism had high GvH to HvG T cell clonal ratios in their allografts. GvH clones were detected in recipient bone marrow, and some appeared earlier in ileal mucosa or blood, consistent with an intestinal mucosal origin. Peak levels of circulating GvH clones were associated with declines in HvG clones early after transplant.

The library was prepared using the immunoSEQ multiplex PCR assay. For most patients, high-throughput TCR-beta CDR3 sequencing of genomic DNA was performed by Adaptive Biotechnologies. Processing in the source paper ran as follows. TCR sequencing data for around 19 patients were retrieved from Adaptive's ImmunoSEQ software; a few other patients were processed with MiXCR and VDJtools. CDR3 nucleotide sequences shared between donor and recipient were removed because their origin could not be assigned. At least 2-fold expansion over unstimulated cells and a minimum CFSE-low frequency of 0.002% (template counts) or 0.001% (read counts) were required for clones to be classified as alloreactive. Mappable clones were those detected in sequenced pre-transplant spleen, lymph node, or MLR CFSE-low populations of the donor or recipient. The cumulative frequency of alloreactive clones was calculated as a percentage of all sequences, weighted by copy number. Sourced from immuneACCESS, this table was stored by TCRdb with only in-frame sequences that have V and J called. A share of the clones is absent; for the studies checked, an unresolved V gene accounts for under half, and the remainder has no known explanation. V and J calls and clone size are those listed in that table; D and trimming were worked out from the DNA. The sample table records just over 20,000 clones; 85% to 95% of these occur just once. Approximately 42% of the sample is taken by the ten largest.

The CDR3 has 12 amino acids, counting the end cysteine and phenylalanine. The kept DNA is CDR3 alone, 36 bases in frame from the first base. Trimming costs V 6 bases and J 0 bases, and their ends lie 9 bases apart. CDR1 and CDR2, looked up from the germline V gene, are SQVTM and ANQGSEA. To note about this clone: Its antigen specificity is not known. Qualities for individual bases were not recorded, and no much larger clone is one base off.

Blood samples were collected up to 4 times in the first month after transplant and then at least monthly when available. This clonotype originated in a human patient who received an intestinal transplant, so some T cells may come from the graft donor. The sample was PBMCs, taken roughly 260 days after intestinal transplant. The rearrangement joined TRBV29-1 to TRBJ2-7; tentative D gene TRBD2, with 5 bases matching. The nucleotide sequence is TGCAGCGTCGGACTCAGCTCCTACGAGCAGTACTTC. The encoded protein is CSVGLSSYEQYF.